One sample yielded the 24 T cell receptor beta chains listed below, sequenced in a study of sequential checkpoint blockade in melanoma. Profiling relied on immunoSEQ multiplex PCR, and the TCRdb table lists in-frame clones only, not all of them. There are 15,000 to 20,000 clones in the sample; around 75% occur only once, and around two fifths lies in the top ten. Treatment described: randomized to nivolumab then ipilimumab (arm A) or the reverse (arm B). Sample: CD8+ T cells sorted from blood (inferred from file names), taken from a patient given nivolumab and ipilimumab in sequence. The receptors here all came from a human donor with melanoma.

The chain employs TRBV6-4 and TRBJ2-3; D not resolved. Germline V gene sequence: CDR1 MRHNA, CDR2 SNTAGT. The CDR3 runs 14 residues. The V end was cut by 2 bases, the J end by 0 bases, with 6 bases between. CDR3 in DNA: TGTGCCAGCAGTGACGAGGCTAGCACAGATACGCAGTATTTT. This sequence encodes CASSDEASTDTQYF.

The CDR3 nucleotides read TGTGCCAGTCGGGCTCGGGAATTCTCCTACGAGCAGTACTTC. Protein sequence: CASRAREFSYEQYF. The rearrangement joins TRBV6-5 to TRBJ2-7, with TRBD2 as a possible D gene (5 bases). Between the trimmed V and J ends, which lost 9 bases and 0 bases, there was a span of 15 bases. Per germline, CDR1 MNHEY and CDR2 SVGAGI. This CDR3 is built from 14 residues.

The chain recombines TRBV7-8 with TRBJ1-2; the match to TRBD1 covers 7 bases. J was trimmed by 3 bases and V by 5 bases; bases with no gene match: 3. The CDR3 has 13 residues. Germline V gives CDR1 SGHVS, CDR2 FQNEAQ. CDR3 in amino acids: CASSPGTDYGYTF. As DNA, the CDR3 is TGTGCCAGCAGCCCCGGGACAGACTATGGCTACACCTTC.

The sample holds a few counts of this clone. The chain joins TRBV7-9 to TRBJ1-2, with D maybe TRBD1 (5 bases). The CDR3 length is 14 residues. V was pared by 5 bases and J by 4 bases, with 14 bases between. Germline V gene lookup returns CDR1 SEHNR and CDR2 FQNEAQ (reference sequence). Here the CDR3 reads CASSHRGDGYGYTF. CDR3 DNA sequence: TGTGCCAGCAGCCACCGGGGGGACGGCTATGGCTACACCTTC.

V and J are TRBV11-2 and TRBJ1-2, with D possibly being TRBD1 (6 bases). The ends were cut back, 0 bases at V and 5 bases at J, with 10 bases in the middle. The germline V gene has CDR1 SGHAT and CDR2 FQNNGV. The CDR3 runs to 14 residues. CDR3 DNA: TGTGCCAGCAGCTTAGATGGACAGTATTATGGCTACACCTTC. Its protein is CASSLDGQYYGYTF.

V usage is TRBV27 and J usage is TRBJ1-3; 8 bases are shared with TRBD1. The CDR3 totals 17 residues. Germline lookup yields CDR1 MNHEY and CDR2 SMNVEV (reference sequence). With V trimmed by 5 bases and J by 0 bases, 9 bases remained unmatched. CDR3 bases: TGTGCCAGCAGTCCCGGACAGGGTGTCTTCTCTGGAAACACCATATATTTT. Residues: CASSPGQGVFSGNTIYF.

The gene calls are TRBV6-5 and TRBJ2-7, with a tentative D call TRBD1 (7 bases). Germline CDR1 reads MNHEY; CDR2 reads SVGAGI. CDR3 length equals 12 residues. V lost 2 bases, J lost 9 bases, and 11 bases lay in between. CDR3 nucleotides: TGTGCCAGCAGTTACACAGGGGAGGTGCAGTACTTC. Its protein is CASSYTGEVQYF.

The chain joins TRBV7-8 to TRBJ2-7; 10 positions match TRBD2. The CDR3 runs to 15 residues. The germline gives CDR1 SGHVS, CDR2 FQNEAQ. Germline trimming cut 2 bases from V and 3 bases from J; bases unmatched to any gene: 4. The CDR3 region is CASSLIPSGSYEQYF. CDR3 in DNA: TGTGCCAGCAGCTTAATTCCTAGCGGGAGCTACGAGCAGTACTTC. Supplemented by reference TRBV7-8 and TRBJ2-7, the full variable domain reads GAGVSQSPRYKVAKRGQDVALRCDPISGHVSLFWYQQALGQGPEFLTYFQNEAQLDKSGLPSDRFFAERPEGSVSTLKIQRTQQEDSAVYLCASSLIPSGSYEQYFGPGTRLTVT.

The V and J genes are TRBV6-1 and TRBJ1-1; D unclear. This CDR3 is 14 amino acids long. The germline gives CDR1 MNHNS, CDR2 SASEGT. Between the trimmed V and J ends, which lost 2 bases and 4 bases, there was a span of 11 bases. The CDR3 region is CASSERTSPTEAFF. CDR3 in DNA: TGTGCCAGCAGTGAAAGAACATCACCCACTGAAGCTTTCTTT.

This clone was detected a few times. This rearrangement joins TRBV19 to TRBJ1-2; TRBD1 might be the D (5 bases). CDR1 and CDR2 from the germline V gene are LNHDA and SQIVND (reference sequence). The CDR3 covers 13 residues. V lost 5 bases and J 6 bases, leaving 13 bases between the germline ends. For the CDR3, the DNA is TGTGCCAGTAGTTCCCTGGGGGGAGATGGCTACACCTTC. Protein product: CASSSLGGDGYTF.

This chain links TRBV6-6 with TRBJ1-1, with 8 bases lining up with TRBD1. This CDR3 has 13 residues. The V segment lost 5 bases and the J segment 4 bases; nucleotides outside the gene matches: 3. Per germline, CDR1 MNHNY and CDR2 SVGAGI (reference sequence). The CDR3 loop is CASSRTGGTEAFF. CDR3 DNA sequence: TGTGCCAGCAGTCGCACAGGGGGCACTGAAGCTTTCTTT.

The J gene is TRBJ1-2, the V gene TRBV7-9, with 7 nucleotides matching TRBD1. From germline, CDR1 is SEHNR and CDR2 FQNEAQ (reference sequence). The CDR3 is 13 amino acids. J lost 6 bases, V lost 5 bases, and 6 bases had no gene match. CDR3 nucleotides: TGTGCCAGCAGCCCGACAGGGCTCAATGGCTACACCTTC. This encodes CASSPTGLNGYTF.

This clone was detected only a few times. V is TRBV7-9 and J is TRBJ2-3; 8 bases align to TRBD1. Trimming cost V 2 bases and J 3 bases; bases outside gene matches: 7. Per the germline V gene, CDR1 is SEHNR and CDR2 is FQNEAQ (reference sequence). This CDR3 has 16 amino acids. In nucleotides, the CDR3 is TGTGCCAGCAGCTTAAAGTCAGGGGGCTTAACAGATACGCAGTATTTT. Protein product: CASSLKSGGLTDTQYF.

This sequence joins TRBV29-1 and TRBJ1-1; tentatively, D is TRBD1 (5 bases). V was cut by 4 bases and J by 1 base, with 10 bases left in between. The germline V gene has CDR1 SQVTM and CDR2 ANQGSEA. CDR3 size: 13 residues. Written as DNA, the CDR3 is TGCAGCGTTGTAAGCCAGGGGAACACTGAAGCTTTCTTT. Translation gives CSVVSQGNTEAFF.

The chain links TRBV15 to TRBJ2-7; TRBD2 matches at 7 bases. Germline V gives CDR1 LNHNV, CDR2 YYDKDF (reference sequence). Germline trimming cut 5 bases from V and 6 bases from J; bases unmatched to any gene: 10. The length of the CDR3 is 14 residues. The chain's CDR3 is CATSERSGTGEQYF. In DNA form, the CDR3 reads TGTGCCACCAGCGAACGGAGCGGGACTGGCGAGCAGTACTTC.

The V and J genes are TRBV5-1 and TRBJ1-2, with 10 bases identical to TRBD1. V was clipped by 5 bases and J by 7 bases; unmatched bases: 11. Germline CDR1 is SGHRS and CDR2 is YFSETQ. This CDR3 spans 15 amino acids. CDR3 sequence reads: CASRQRQGAVGGYTF. The CDR3 coding sequence is TGCGCCAGCAGACAACGACAGGGGGCCGTTGGTGGCTACACCTTC.

Concerning this clone itself: Other nucleotide sequences in the sample specify the same CDR3. The rearrangement links TRBV19 to TRBJ1-5, with a possible D match to TRBD1 (6 bases). Trimming shortened V by 3 bases and J by 4 bases, and 10 bases separated the two germline ends. Germline CDR1 LNHDA, CDR2 SQIVND (reference sequence). There are 14 residues in the CDR3. CDR3 protein: CASSILDSNQPQHF. For the CDR3, the DNA is TGTGCCAGTAGTATCCTGGACAGTAATCAGCCCCAGCATTTT.

There are a few counts of this clone. This sequence joins TRBV19 and TRBJ1-5; TRBD1 matches 9 bases. CDR3 length equals 15 residues. The germline V gene encodes CDR1 LNHDA and CDR2 SQIVND (reference sequence). Trimming cost V 6 bases and J 4 bases; bases outside gene matches: 7. The DNA for the CDR3 is TGTGCCAGTAGGTGGGGACAGGGAAAAAATCAGCCCCAGCATTTT. It encodes CASRWGQGKNQPQHF.

The V and J genes are TRBV11-1 and TRBJ1-2; D uncertain. V was clipped by 5 bases and J by 2 bases, with 12 bases between them. Per germline, CDR1 SGHAT and CDR2 FQDESV (reference sequence). CDR3 length: 14 amino acids. This CDR3 is CASSPWRGNYGYTF. CDR3 bases: TGTGCCAGCAGCCCTTGGAGAGGCAACTATGGCTACACCTTC.

V and J are TRBV5-1 and TRBJ1-6, with 7 bases lining up with TRBD1. Germline CDR1 reads SGHRS; CDR2 reads YFSETQ. V dropped 0 bases and J dropped 7; count of bases not matched to a gene: 7. CDR3 size: 16 residues. CDR3 DNA: TGCGCCAGCAGCTTGGCCGAATACAGGGGAAATTCACCCCTCCACTTT. Translated, it gives CASSLAEYRGNSPLHF.

CDR3 region: CASSLMVAGTDTQYF. CDR3 bases: TGTGCCAGCAGCCTCATGGTAGCGGGCACAGATACGCAGTATTTT. The chain has TRBV13 and TRBJ2-3, with D possibly TRBD2 on 6 matching bases. Germline CDR1 is PRHDT and CDR2 is FYEKMQ (reference sequence). The length of the CDR3 is 15 residues. V was shortened by 5 bases and J by 1 base, with 13 bases between the two germline ends.

This chain connects TRBV27 to TRBJ2-7, with D perhaps TRBD2 (6 bases). The CDR3 covers 13 residues. Germline V lookup: CDR1 MNHEY, CDR2 SMNVEV (reference sequence). V lost 4 bases and J 3 bases, leaving 10 bases between the germline ends. CDR3 loop: CASSWGVDYEQYF. In nucleotides, the CDR3 is TGTGCCAGCAGTTGGGGGGTGGACTACGAGCAGTACTTC.

This clone was seen once. This chain joins TRBV13 and TRBJ1-3; a weak D match, TRBD1 (6 bases). The V gene lost 4 bases and the J gene lost 3 bases, with 10 bases spanning the gap. The CDR3 runs 14 residues. CDR1 is PRHDT and CDR2 is FYEKMQ in the germline V gene (reference sequence). In nucleotides, the CDR3 is TGTGCCAGCAGCTCTCCAGGGGTTGGAAACACCATATATTTT. This gives the protein CASSSPGVGNTIYF.

V and J are TRBV28 and TRBJ1-4, with TRBD1 as a possible D gene (6 bases). The V and J ends lost 6 bases and 6 bases respectively, with 17 bases between them. The V gene's germline CDR1 is MDHEN and CDR2 SYDVKM. The CDR3 covers 15 residues. This chain's CDR3 is CASRPTGNLDEKLFF. CDR3 sequence (DNA): TGTGCCAGCAGACCTACAGGGAATCTGGATGAAAAACTGTTTTTT.